One sample yielded the 19 T cell receptor beta chains listed below, sequenced in a study of a mutant IDH1 vaccine in newly diagnosed glioma. As to time point: week 5, during vaccination. Doses comprised 300 ug of mutant IDH1 20-mer peptide each, plus topical imiquimod. The repertoire was sequenced with immunoSEQ multiplex PCR; TCRdb's copy has only in-frame clones and lacks some. The table records approximately 11,000 clones, around 90% of them present only once. These receptors' antigens are unknown. Specimen: PBMCs, collected from a glioma patient whose treatment included an IDH1 peptide vaccine. All receptors come from a woman in her 40s with glioma. Some clones in this sample may be carry-over from other donors' samples.

J is TRBJ2-5 and V is TRBV4-1, with 11 bases lining up with TRBD2. The V gene's germline CDR1 is MGHRA and CDR2 YSYEKL. This CDR3 is 16 amino acids long. Trimming cost V 2 bases and J 0 bases; bases outside gene matches: 2. Here the CDR3 reads CASSQPGLADQETQYF. The CDR3 bases are TGCGCCAGCAGCCAACCGGGACTAGCGGACCAAGAGACCCAGTACTTC.

The V call is TRBV5-1, the J call TRBJ2-2, with D perhaps TRBD2 (5 bases). V dropped 5 bases and J dropped 5 bases, with 13 bases sitting between them. This CDR3 contains 14 residues. Germline V gene lookup returns CDR1 SGHRS and CDR2 YFSETQ. Written as DNA, the CDR3 is TGCGCCAGCAGGGCGGTGTCGGGGACCGGGGAGCTGTTTTTT. It yields the protein CASRAVSGTGELFF.

The rearrangement uses TRBV27 and TRBJ1-2, with 7 bases aligning to TRBD1. The CDR3 extends over 15 amino acids. Germline CDR1 reads MNHEY; CDR2 reads SMNVEV (reference sequence). J gave up 4 bases and V 1 base, and 6 bases lay outside the gene matches. The DNA of the CDR3 is TGTGCCAGCAGTTTATTAGGGGGCCTGTCCTATGGCTACACCTTC. It specifies CASSLLGGLSYGYTF.

The chain is built from TRBV6-6 and TRBJ1-2; TRBD1 matches at 8 bases. Per germline, CDR1 MNHNY and CDR2 SVGAGI (reference sequence). V was clipped by 6 bases and J by 7 bases; unmatched bases: 16. This CDR3 has 16 amino acids. CDR3 in amino acids: CASRLTQTGAAFGYTF. CDR3 nucleotide sequence: TGTGCCAGCAGACTGACCCAGACAGGGGCCGCCTTTGGCTACACCTTC.

This rearrangement joins TRBV4-1 to TRBJ2-7; 9 positions match TRBD2. After removal of 1 base from V and 2 bases from J, the junction contained 6 bases not matched to a gene. This CDR3 comprises 16 residues. Germline lookup yields CDR1 MGHRA and CDR2 YSYEKL. The CDR3: CASSQGFSGGAYEQYF. DNA for the CDR3: TGCGCCAGCAGCCAAGGGTTTAGCGGGGGAGCCTACGAGCAGTACTTC.

This chain links TRBV30 with TRBJ2-3; either TRBD1 or TRBD2 may supply D (5 bases each). The CDR3 consists of 13 residues. V was clipped by 0 bases and J by 7 bases, with 11 bases between them. Germline CDR1 and CDR2: GTSNPN and SVGIG (reference sequence). CDR3 region: CAWSVRGAYTQYF. CDR3 DNA sequence: TGTGCCTGGAGTGTAAGAGGGGCCTATACGCAGTATTTT.

The rearrangement uses TRBV2 and TRBJ2-7; tentatively, D is TRBD2 (7 bases). The V end was cut by 1 base, the J end by 12 bases, with 19 bases between. The CDR3 is 14 amino acids. Germline CDR1 is SNHLY and CDR2 is FYNNEI. The CDR3 DNA is TGTGCCAGCAGTGAAGGGGGGACACGAGGGGGGGCGTACTTC. Translating gives CASSEGGTRGGAYF.

Only one count was recorded for this clone. V is TRBV30 and J is TRBJ2-7; D uncertain. The CDR3 runs 17 residues. V shed 3 bases and J shed 0 bases, with 21 bases lying between them. The germline V gene encodes CDR1 GTSNPN and CDR2 SVGIG (reference sequence). The chain's CDR3 is CAWRSTWTVMSSYEQYF. In DNA form, the CDR3 reads TGTGCCTGGAGGTCTACCTGGACGGTGATGTCCTCCTACGAGCAGTACTTC.

The chain couples TRBV19 to TRBJ2-1; 14 bases are shared with TRBD2. With V trimmed by 6 bases and J by 8 bases, 6 bases remained unmatched. The germline CDR1 and CDR2 sequences are LNHDA and SQIVND (reference sequence). The CDR3 has 15 residues. CDR3 protein: CASRGLAGAQDEQFF. CDR3 coding DNA: TGTGCCAGTAGGGGACTAGCGGGGGCGCAGGATGAGCAGTTCTTC.

The gene calls are TRBV15 and TRBJ2-5, with TRBD1 matching over 9 bases. J gave up 5 bases and V 0 bases, and 16 bases lay outside the gene matches. Germline CDR1 reads LNHNV; CDR2 reads YYDKDF (reference sequence). The CDR3 loop spans 19 amino acids. DNA for the CDR3: TGTGCCACCAGCAGAGATACGGGGACAGGGTTTTTCTCTGGGGAGACCCAGTACTTC. Protein product: CATSRDTGTGFFSGETQYF.

CDR3 amino acids: CASSQGAGRWDQPQHF. CDR3 nucleotide sequence: TGTGCCAGCAGCCAAGGCGCAGGGAGGTGGGATCAGCCCCAGCATTTT. The chain links TRBV4-2 to TRBJ1-5; D possibly corresponds to TRBD1 (5 bases). Germline CDR1 reads LGHNA; CDR2 reads YNFKEQ. V was clipped by 1 base and J by 5 bases, with 15 bases between them. CDR3 length: 16 amino acids.

J is TRBJ1-2 and V is TRBV30; D uncertain. V was trimmed by 5 bases and J by 4 bases, leaving 17 bases between them. From germline, CDR1 is GTSNPN and CDR2 SVGIG (reference sequence). The CDR3 runs 14 residues. CDR3 DNA: TGTGCCTGGCAGACGGTGCTCTCCACCTATGGCTACACCTTC. It encodes CAWQTVLSTYGYTF.

The V gene is TRBV27, the J gene TRBJ1-1; possible D gene TRBD1, 5 bases. The germline V and J ends were trimmed by 5 bases and 9 bases, with 16 bases remaining between them. The CDR3 covers 13 residues. CDR1 is MNHEY, CDR2 SMNVEV, per germline (reference sequence). The CDR3 sequence is CASSPRPGTQAFF. The CDR3 nucleotides are TGTGCCAGCAGTCCTCGACCGGGGACTCAAGCTTTCTTT.

This clone was observed a handful of times. V gene TRBV13 combines with J gene TRBJ1-1, with a weak D call TRBD1 (6 bases). Trimming shortened V by 0 bases and J by 7 bases, and 6 bases separated the two germline ends. This CDR3 comprises 12 residues. Germline V lookup: CDR1 PRHDT, CDR2 FYEKMQ (reference sequence). Written as DNA, the CDR3 is TGTGCCAGCAGCTTAGGGACAGGTGAAGCTTTCTTT. This codes for CASSLGTGEAFF.

This chain uses TRBV18 with TRBJ2-3; D perhaps matches TRBD2 (5 bases). V lost 0 bases and J lost 5, with 6 bases in between. CDR3 length: 13 amino acids. Germline-derived CDR1 and CDR2 are KGHSH and LQKENI. The CDR3 region has the DNA TGTGCCAGCTCACCACCCGCGGGAGATACGCAGTATTTT. The encoded protein is CASSPPAGDTQYF.

V is TRBV6-5 and J is TRBJ1-2; no firm D call. V was shortened by 2 bases and J by 4 bases, with 17 bases between the two germline ends. The CDR3 loop spans 16 amino acids. The germline V gene encodes CDR1 MNHEY and CDR2 SVGAGI. CDR3 loop: CASSYAAGGVGYGYTF. The CDR3 nucleotides are TGTGCCAGCAGTTACGCCGCGGGAGGCGTGGGCTATGGCTACACCTTC.

This clone showed up just a few times. The rearrangement uses TRBV10-3 and TRBJ1-1, with D unclear. Trimming left V 3 bases short and J 7 bases short, with 15 bases between. This CDR3 spans 14 amino acids. Per the germline V gene, CDR1 is ENHRY and CDR2 is SYGVKD. The CDR3 loop is CAISDPERMSEAFF. The CDR3 DNA is TGTGCCATCAGTGACCCGGAAAGGATGAGTGAAGCTTTCTTT.

The chain uses TRBV5-5 and TRBJ2-5; D might be TRBD2 (5 bases). This CDR3 comprises 14 residues. The V gene lost 1 base and the J gene lost 5 bases, with 12 bases spanning the gap. Per germline, CDR1 SGHKS and CDR2 YYEKEE (reference sequence). CDR3 amino acids: CASSLLGRGETQYF. In DNA, the CDR3 is TGTGCCAGCAGCTTGTTGGGCAGAGGGGAGACCCAGTACTTC.

The chain recombines TRBV18 with TRBJ2-7; TRBD1 is a possible D gene (6 bases). V lost 5 bases to trimming and J lost 2 bases, with 10 bases between them. This CDR3 region has 13 residues. Germline lookup yields CDR1 KGHSH and CDR2 LQKENI. Here the CDR3 DNA reads TGTGCCAGCTCAGTGGACAGCGCCTACGAGCAGTACTTC. Its protein product is CASSVDSAYEQYF. Together with reference TRBV18 and TRBJ2-7, the CDR3 gives the full variable domain: NAGVMQNPRHLVRRRGQEARLRCSPMKGHSHVYWYRQLPEEGLKFMVYLQKENIIDESGMPKERFSAEFPKEGPSILRIQQVVRGDSAAYFCASSVDSAYEQYFGPGTRLTVT.